One sample yielded the 12 T cell receptor beta chains listed below, sequenced in a study of blood T cell repertoires in COVID-19. Only in-frame clones appear in the TCRdb table, and some are missing; sequencing was by immunoSEQ multiplex PCR. The sample holds some 76,000 clones, roughly 87% seen once. What was sequenced was peripheral blood. The receptor source for this set is a woman aged 18-29 years with acute or convalescent COVID-19.

This rearrangement joins TRBV11-2 to TRBJ2-7; D remains ambiguous. The CDR3 length is 14 residues. CDR1 and CDR2 from the germline V gene are SGHAT and FQNNGV. Trimming left V 4 bases short and J 3 bases short, with 13 bases between. The CDR3 loop reads CASSSTLEIYEQYF. The CDR3 DNA reads TGTGCCAGCAGCTCTACGCTCGAAATCTACGAGCAGTACTTC.

The J gene is TRBJ2-5, the V gene TRBV30; 8 bases map to TRBD1. The V gene end was trimmed by 7 bases and the J gene end by 4 bases; junction bases not matched to a gene: 5. The CDR3 loop spans 12 amino acids. Germline assignment: CDR1 GTSNPN and CDR2 SVGIG (reference sequence). In DNA form, the CDR3 reads TGTGCCTTAGGACAGGGCCGAGAGACCCAGTACTTC. Encoded protein: CALGQGRETQYF. Using reference TRBV30 and TRBJ2-5 for the parts outside the CDR3, the full variable domain is SQTIHQWPATLVQPVGSPLSLECTVEGTSNPNLYWYRQAAGRGLQLLFYSVGIGQISSEVPQNLSASRPQDRQFILSSKKLLLSDSGFYLCALGQGRETQYFGPGTRLLVL.

The chain employs TRBV6-5 and TRBJ1-1; 7 bases agree with TRBD1. The CDR3 is made up of 16 amino acids. The germline V gene encodes CDR1 MNHEY and CDR2 SVGAGI. The ends lost 0 bases at V and 0 bases at J; junction bases unmatched: 4. CDR3 bases: TGTGCCAGCAGTTACTCTGGGCAGGGGGTGAACACTGAAGCTTTCTTT. It is translated as CASSYSGQGVNTEAFF.

This clone was seen only once. The rearrangement uses TRBV10-1 and TRBJ1-4, with D uncertain. The CDR3 has 13 residues. The V gene lost 4 bases and the J gene lost 0 bases, with 3 bases spanning the gap. Germline-derived CDR1 and CDR2 are WNHNN and SYGVQD (reference sequence). CDR3 bases: TGCGCCAGCAGTGCAGCAACTAATGAAAAACTGTTTTTT. Encoded protein: CASSAATNEKLFF.

V gene TRBV7-9 combines with J gene TRBJ1-4; the D is unclear. CDR1 is SEHNR and CDR2 is FQNEAQ in the germline V gene (reference sequence). The CDR3 is 14 residues long. V was shortened by 1 base and J by 7 bases, with 10 bases between the two germline ends. The CDR3 loop is CASSLGTAGEKLFF. The CDR3 DNA sequence: TGTGCCAGCAGCTTAGGGACGGCGGGTGAAAAACTGTTTTTT.

The chain's CDR3 is CASRAGTSGGRTDNEQFF. The DNA of the CDR3 is TGTGCCAGCAGAGCGGGGACTAGCGGGGGGCGAACCGACAATGAGCAGTTCTTC. The rearrangement uses TRBV5-4 and TRBJ2-1; 15 nucleotides line up with TRBD2. Germline V CDR1 and CDR2: SGHNT, YYREEE (reference sequence). The CDR3 is 18 amino acids. J was trimmed by 5 bases and V by 5 bases; bases with no gene match: 11. The full variable domain, rest sourced from reference TRBV5-4 and TRBJ2-1, is ETGVTQSPTHLIKTRGQQVTLRCSSQSGHNTVSWYQQALGQGPQFIFQYYREEENGRGNFPPRFSGLQFPNYSSELNVNALELDDSALYLCASRAGTSGGRTDNEQFFGPGTRLTVL.

This sequence joins TRBV12-3 or TRBV12-4 and TRBJ1-3; D remains unclear. This CDR3 spans 11 amino acids. Trimming removed 6 bases from V and 13 bases from J, with 13 bases in between. The CDR3: CASRSISTIYF. The CDR3, as DNA: TGTGCCAGCAGATCTATCTCGACAATATATTTT.

This chain uses TRBV30 with TRBJ2-1; D may be TRBD1 (6 bases). This CDR3 is 16 amino acids long. CDR1 is GTSNPN and CDR2 is SVGIG in the germline V gene (reference sequence). The V end lost 3 bases, the J end lost 5 bases, and 20 bases lay between the germline ends. In nucleotides, the CDR3 is TGTGCCTGGAGCCGTGTTGTCGCAGGGGCCCACAATGAGCAGTTCTTC. It encodes CAWSRVVAGAHNEQFF.

The rearrangement links TRBV29-1 to TRBJ1-2; no reliable D call. Germline assignment: CDR1 SQVTM and CDR2 ANQGSEA. The CDR3 runs 14 residues. The ends were cut back, 0 bases at V and 4 bases at J, with 12 bases in the middle. Here the CDR3 DNA reads TGCAGCGTTGAAGAAAGCCACGTTCCCTATGGCTACACCTTC. Amino acid sequence: CSVEESHVPYGYTF. The whole variable domain, remainder taken from reference TRBV29-1 and TRBJ1-2, is SAVISQKPSRDICQRGTSLTIQCQVDSQVTMMFWYRQQPGQSLTLIATANQGSEATYESGFVIDKFPISRPNLTFSTLTVSNMSPEDSSIYLCSVEESHVPYGYTFGSGTRLTVV.

The gene calls are TRBV7-2 and TRBJ2-3, with TRBD2 matching over 7 bases. The J segment lost 4 bases and the V segment lost 8 bases, leaving 15 bases of the junction unmatched. CDR1 is SGHTA, CDR2 FQGNSA, per germline. This CDR3 has 16 residues. CDR3 sequence reads: CASSGASGRSADTQYF. The CDR3 region has the DNA TGTGCCAGCTCTGGGGCTAGCGGAAGAAGTGCAGATACGCAGTATTTT. The entire variable domain, with the rest obtained from reference TRBV7-2 and TRBJ2-3, is as follows: GAGVSQSPSNKVTEKGKDVELRCDPISGHTALYWYRQSLGQGLEFLIYFQGNSAPDKSGLPSDRFSAERTGGSVSTLTIQRTQQEDSAVYLCASSGASGRSADTQYFGPGTRLTVL.

The chain joins TRBV7-9 to TRBJ1-3, with 9 bases that match TRBD1. J lost 2 bases, V lost 5 bases, and 4 bases had no gene match. The CDR3 covers 15 residues. CDR1 is SEHNR, CDR2 FQNEAQ, per germline (reference sequence). The CDR3 here is CASSPGQGTGNTIYF. In DNA, the CDR3 is TGTGCCAGCAGCCCCGGACAGGGGACTGGAAACACCATATATTTT.

The gene calls are TRBV4-1 and TRBJ1-5; 9 positions agree with TRBD1. The germline gives CDR1 MGHRA, CDR2 YSYEKL. V lost 0 bases to trimming and J lost 6 bases; unmatched junction nucleotides: 3. The CDR3 sequence is 15 residues long. The CDR3 region is CASSQDHRGRQPQHF. The DNA for the CDR3 is TGCGCCAGCAGCCAAGATCACAGGGGGCGTCAGCCCCAGCATTTT.